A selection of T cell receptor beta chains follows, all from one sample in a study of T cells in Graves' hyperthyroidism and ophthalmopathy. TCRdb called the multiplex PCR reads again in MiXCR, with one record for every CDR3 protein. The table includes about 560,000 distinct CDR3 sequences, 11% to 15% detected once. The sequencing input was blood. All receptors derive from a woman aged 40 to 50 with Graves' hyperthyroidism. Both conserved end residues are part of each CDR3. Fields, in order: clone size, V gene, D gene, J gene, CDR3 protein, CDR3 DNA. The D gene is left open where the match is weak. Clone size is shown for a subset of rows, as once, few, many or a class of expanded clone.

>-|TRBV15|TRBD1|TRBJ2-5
CATSFGTGVETQYF
TGTGCCACCAGCTTTGGGACAGGGGTTGAGACCCAGTACTTC
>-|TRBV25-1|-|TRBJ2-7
CASSALRHYEQYF
TGTGCCAGCAGTGCCCTACGGCACTACGAGCAGTACTTC
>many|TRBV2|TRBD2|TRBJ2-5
CASSGLAGVVETQYF
TGTGCCAGCAGTGGGTTAGCGGGAGTGGTTGAGACCCAGTACTTC
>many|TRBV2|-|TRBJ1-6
CASSEAARIYNSPLHF
TGTGCCAGCAGTGAAGCCGCCCGGATTTATAATTCACCCCTCCACTTT
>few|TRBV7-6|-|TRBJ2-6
CASSRFGGGGANVLTF
TGTGCCAGCAGCCGCTTTGGGGGAGGTGGGGCCAACGTCCTGACTTTC
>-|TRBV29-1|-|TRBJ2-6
CSVDLGSGANVLTF
TGCAGCGTTGATCTAGGGTCTGGGGCCAACGTCCTGACTTTC
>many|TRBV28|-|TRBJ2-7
CASSTSSYEQYF
TGTGCCAGCAGTACGTCCTCCTACGAGCAGTACTTC
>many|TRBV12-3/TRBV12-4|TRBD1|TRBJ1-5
CASSLGTGEHF
TGTGCCAGCAGCCTGGGGACAGGGGAGCATTTT
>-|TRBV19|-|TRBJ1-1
CASSRDWNTEAFF
TGTGCCAGTAGCCGGGACTGGAACACTGAAGCTTTCTTT
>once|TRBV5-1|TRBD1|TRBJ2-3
CASSLDRDPTDTQYF
TGCGCCAGCAGTTTGGACAGGGACCCCACAGATACGCAGTATTTT
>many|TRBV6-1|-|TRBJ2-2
CASAGGLGTGELFF
TGTGCCAGCGCAGGCGGGCTTGGCACCGGGGAGCTGTTTTTT
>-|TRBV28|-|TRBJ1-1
CASSPLGLDTEAFF
TGTGCCAGCAGTCCTTTAGGGCTCGACACTGAAGCTTTCTTT
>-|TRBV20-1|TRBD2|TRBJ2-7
CSATPLAGVAYEQYF
TGCAGTGCTACGCCCCTAGCGGGAGTCGCCTACGAGCAGTACTTC
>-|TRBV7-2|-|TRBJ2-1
CASNSQDTADNEQFF
TGTGCCAGCAACTCTCAGGACACGGCGGACAATGAGCAGTTCTTC
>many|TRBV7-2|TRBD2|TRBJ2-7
CASSPGTSGPYEQYF
TGTGCCAGCAGCCCCGGGACTAGCGGTCCCTACGAGCAGTACTTC
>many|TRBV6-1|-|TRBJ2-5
CASSSGARVTQYF
TGTGCCAGCAGTTCGGGGGCCCGGGTGACCCAGTACTTC
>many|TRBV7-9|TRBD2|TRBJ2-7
CASSLGGRDHEQYF
TGTGCCAGCAGCTTGGGGGGGAGGGACCACGAGCAGTACTTC
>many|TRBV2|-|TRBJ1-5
CASSEALKPQHF
TGTGCCAGCAGTGAAGCTTTGAAGCCCCAGCATTTT
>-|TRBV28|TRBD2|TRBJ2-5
CASSGGSRETQYF
TGTGCCAGCAGCGGGGGGTCCCGAGAGACCCAGTACTTC
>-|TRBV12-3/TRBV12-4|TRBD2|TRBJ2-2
CASSFRGVNTGELFF
TGTGCCAGCAGTTTTCGGGGGGTCAACACCGGGGAGCTGTTTTTT
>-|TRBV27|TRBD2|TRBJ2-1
CASRSGASYNEQFF
TGTGCCAGCAGGAGCGGGGCCTCCTACAATGAGCAGTTCTTC
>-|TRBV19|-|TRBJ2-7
CASSTSGGNHEQYF
TGTGCCAGTAGTACCTCAGGCGGGAACCACGAGCAGTACTTC
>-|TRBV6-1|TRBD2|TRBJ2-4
CASSSTSGKNIQYF
TGTGCCAGCAGTTCTACTAGCGGCAAAAACATTCAGTACTTC
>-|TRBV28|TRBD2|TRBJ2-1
CASSPLAGVANEQFF
TGTGCCAGCAGTCCACTAGCGGGAGTGGCAAATGAGCAGTTCTTC